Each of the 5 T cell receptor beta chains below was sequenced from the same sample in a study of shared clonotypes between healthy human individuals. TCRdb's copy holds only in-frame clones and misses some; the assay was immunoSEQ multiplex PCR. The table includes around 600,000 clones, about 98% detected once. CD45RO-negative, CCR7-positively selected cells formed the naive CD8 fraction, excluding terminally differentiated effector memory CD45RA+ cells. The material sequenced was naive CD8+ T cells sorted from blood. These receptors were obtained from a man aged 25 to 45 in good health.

The CDR3 is CAWSVDGSIGNTIYF. In DNA form, the CDR3 reads TGTGCCTGGAGTGTAGATGGGTCTATCGGAAACACCATATATTTT. The chain couples TRBV30 to TRBJ1-3; D gene ambiguous. Germline loops: CDR1 GTSNPN, CDR2 SVGIG (reference sequence). The CDR3 extends over 15 amino acids. V dropped 0 bases and J dropped 4 bases, with 13 bases sitting between them.

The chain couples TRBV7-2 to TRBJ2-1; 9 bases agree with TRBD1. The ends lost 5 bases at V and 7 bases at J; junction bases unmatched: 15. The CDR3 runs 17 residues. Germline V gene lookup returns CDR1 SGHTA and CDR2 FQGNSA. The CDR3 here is CASSLSVSDRGVNEQFF. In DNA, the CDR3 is TGTGCCAGCAGCCTAAGCGTATCGGACAGGGGAGTGAATGAGCAGTTCTTC.

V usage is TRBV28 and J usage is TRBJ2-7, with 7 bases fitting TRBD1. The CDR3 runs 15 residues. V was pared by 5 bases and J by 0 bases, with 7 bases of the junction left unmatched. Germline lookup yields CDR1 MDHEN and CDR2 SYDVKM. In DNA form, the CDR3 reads TGTGCCAGCAGTCCAACAGGGGAAGGCTCCTACGAGCAGTACTTC. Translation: CASSPTGEGSYEQYF. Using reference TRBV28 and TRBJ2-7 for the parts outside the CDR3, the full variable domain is DVKVTQSSRYLVKRTGEKVFLECVQDMDHENMFWYRQDPGLGLRLIYFSYDVKMKEKGDIPEGYSVSREKKERFSLILESASTNQTSMYLCASSPTGEGSYEQYFGPGTRLTVT.

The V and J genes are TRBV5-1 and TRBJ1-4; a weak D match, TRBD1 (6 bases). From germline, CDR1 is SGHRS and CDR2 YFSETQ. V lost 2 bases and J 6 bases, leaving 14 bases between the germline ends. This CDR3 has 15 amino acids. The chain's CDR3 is CASSLLGAGDEKLFF. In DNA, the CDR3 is TGCGCCAGCAGCTTATTGGGGGCAGGAGATGAAAAACTGTTTTTT.

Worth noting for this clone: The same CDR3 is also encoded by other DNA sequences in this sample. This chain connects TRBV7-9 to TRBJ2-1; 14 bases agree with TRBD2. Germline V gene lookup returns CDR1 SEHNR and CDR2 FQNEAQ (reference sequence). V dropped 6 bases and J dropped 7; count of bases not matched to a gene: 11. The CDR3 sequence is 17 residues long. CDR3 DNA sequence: TGTGCCAGCAGTACAACTCCGGGACTAGCGGGAGCAAATGAGCAGTTCTTC. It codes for CASSTTPGLAGANEQFF.